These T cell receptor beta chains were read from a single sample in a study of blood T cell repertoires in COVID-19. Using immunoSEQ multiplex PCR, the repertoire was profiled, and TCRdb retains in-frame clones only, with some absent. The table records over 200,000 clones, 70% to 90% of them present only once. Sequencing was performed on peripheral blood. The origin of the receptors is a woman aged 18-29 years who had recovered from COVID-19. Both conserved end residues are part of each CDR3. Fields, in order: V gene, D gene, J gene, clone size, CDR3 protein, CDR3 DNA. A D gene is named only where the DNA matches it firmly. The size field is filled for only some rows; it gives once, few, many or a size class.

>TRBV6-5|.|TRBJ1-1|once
CASSFVGGEEAFF
TGTGCCAGCAGTTTTGTTGGCGGGGAAGAAGCTTTCTTT
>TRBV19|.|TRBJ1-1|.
CASSILPRQRQETEAFF
TGTGCCAGTAGTATCCTCCCTAGACAGCGTCAAGAGACTGAAGCTTTCTTT
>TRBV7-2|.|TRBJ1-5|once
CASSSRREYNQPQHF
TGTGCCAGCAGCTCCCGACGGGAATACAATCAGCCCCAGCATTTT
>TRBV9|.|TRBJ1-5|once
CASSEWGQSNQPQHF
TGTGCCAGCAGCGAGTGGGGGCAAAGCAATCAGCCCCAGCATTTT
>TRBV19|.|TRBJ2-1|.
CAPKSGLASYNEQFF
TGTGCTCCTAAGTCGGGTTTGGCCTCCTACAATGAGCAGTTCTTC
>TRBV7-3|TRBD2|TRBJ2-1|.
CASSTSETYNEQFF
TGTGCCAGCTCAACTAGCGAAACCTACAATGAGCAGTTCTTC
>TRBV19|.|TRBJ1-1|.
CATKLRNTEAFF
TGTGCCACCAAGTTGAGGAACACTGAAGCTTTCTTT
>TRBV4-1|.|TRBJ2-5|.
CASSLLPGSQETQYF
TGCGCCAGCAGCCTACTTCCCGGGTCCCAAGAGACCCAGTACTTC
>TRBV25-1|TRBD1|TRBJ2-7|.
CASSDRGQGVNEQYF
TGTGCCAGCAGTGATAGGGGACAGGGGGTCAACGAGCAGTACTTC
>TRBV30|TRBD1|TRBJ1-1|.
CAWSAPYRGTEAFF
TGTGCCTGGAGTGCTCCGTACAGGGGGACTGAAGCTTTCTTT
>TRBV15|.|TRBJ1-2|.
CATSNPTGGYTF
TGTGCCACCAGCAACCCTACAGGCGGCTACACCTTC
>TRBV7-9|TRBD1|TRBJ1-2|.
CASSLSGDRVEGYTF
TGTGCCAGCAGCCTGTCGGGGGACAGGGTGGAGGGCTACACCTTC
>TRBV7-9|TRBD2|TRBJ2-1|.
CASSARLAGFNNEQFF
TGTGCCAGCAGCGCCAGACTAGCGGGATTCAACAATGAGCAGTTCTTC
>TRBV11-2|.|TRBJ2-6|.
CASSLFSSAGANVLTF
TGTGCCAGCAGCTTATTTTCATCAGCTGGGGCCAACGTCCTGACTTTC
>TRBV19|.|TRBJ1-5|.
CASSPQGFGQPQHF
TGTGCCAGTAGTCCTCAGGGTTTCGGGCAGCCCCAGCATTTT
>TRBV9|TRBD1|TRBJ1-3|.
CASSATGYSVSGNTIYF
TGTGCCAGCAGCGCGACAGGGTATTCTGTCTCTGGAAACACCATATATTTT
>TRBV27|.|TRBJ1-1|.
CASSPPRRLANTEAFF
TGTGCCAGCAGCCCTCCCCGACGACTGGCGAACACTGAAGCTTTCTTT
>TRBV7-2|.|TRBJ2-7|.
CASSLVSGGSYEQYF
TGTGCCAGCAGCTTAGTTAGCGGAGGGTCCTACGAGCAGTACTTC
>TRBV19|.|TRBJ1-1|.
CARPFRTEAFF
TGTGCCAGGCCCTTTCGGACTGAAGCTTTCTTT
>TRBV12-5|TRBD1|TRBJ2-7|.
CASGLVVDRAYEQYF
TGTGCTAGTGGTTTGGTAGTGGACAGGGCCTACGAGCAGTACTTC
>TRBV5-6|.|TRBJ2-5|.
CASSPNFWETQYF
TGTGCCAGCAGCCCTAACTTCTGGGAGACCCAGTACTTC
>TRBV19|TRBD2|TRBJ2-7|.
CASSIASSLAGAYEQYF
TGTGCCAGTAGTATAGCTTCTTCACTAGCGGGAGCCTACGAGCAGTACTTC
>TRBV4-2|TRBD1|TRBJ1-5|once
CASSQEQGALNQPQHF
TGTGCCAGCAGCCAGGAGCAGGGGGCCTTGAATCAGCCCCAGCATTTT
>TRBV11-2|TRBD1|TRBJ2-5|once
CASSATGARETQYF
TGTGCCAGCAGCGCAACAGGGGCCAGAGAGACCCAGTACTTC
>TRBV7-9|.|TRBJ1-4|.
CASSRPQGITTNEKLFF
TGTGCCAGCAGCCGACCCCAGGGAATTACAACTAATGAAAAACTGTTTTTT
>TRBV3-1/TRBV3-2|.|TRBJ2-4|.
CASSPEFPIAENIQYF
TGTGCCAGCAGCCCGGAATTTCCAATAGCGGAAAACATTCAGTACTTC
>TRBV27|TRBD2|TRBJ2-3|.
CASSLSSGRVTDTQYF
TGTGCCAGCAGTTTAAGCAGCGGGAGGGTTACAGATACGCAGTATTTT
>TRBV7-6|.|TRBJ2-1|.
CASSGAHNEQFF
TGTGCCAGCAGCGGGGCCCACAATGAGCAGTTCTTC
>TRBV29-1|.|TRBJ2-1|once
CSGRGSGEQFF
TGCAGCGGTAGGGGGTCCGGTGAGCAGTTCTTC
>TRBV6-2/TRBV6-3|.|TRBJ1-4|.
CASSSGQSNNEKLFF
TGTGCCAGCAGTTCCGGACAGTCGAATAATGAAAAACTGTTTTTT
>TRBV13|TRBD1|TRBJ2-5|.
CASSRTGETQYF
TGTGCCAGCAGTCGGACAGGAGAGACCCAGTACTTC
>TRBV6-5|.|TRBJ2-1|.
CASSYTSLPTDNEQFF
TGTGCCAGCAGTTACACCTCACTCCCGACAGACAATGAGCAGTTCTTC
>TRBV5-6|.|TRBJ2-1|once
CASSLGSFPGNEQFF
TGTGCCAGCAGCTTGGGTAGCTTTCCCGGGAATGAGCAGTTCTTC
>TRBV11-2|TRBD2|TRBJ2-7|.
CASSLPLAGASYEQYF
TGTGCCAGCAGCTTACCGCTAGCGGGAGCTTCCTACGAGCAGTACTTC
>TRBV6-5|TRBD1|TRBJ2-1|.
CASSYGRQGNEQFF
TGTGCCAGCAGTTACGGACGACAGGGCAATGAGCAGTTCTTC
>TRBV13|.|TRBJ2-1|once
CASSGALGNTSYNEQFF
TGTGCCAGCAGCGGCGCCCTCGGGAACACATCCTACAATGAGCAGTTCTTC
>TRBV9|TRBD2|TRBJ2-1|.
CASSVESLAGGQQFF
TGTGCCAGCAGCGTAGAGTCACTAGCGGGAGGGCAGCAGTTCTTC
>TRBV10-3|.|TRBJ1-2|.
CAISETRYGYTF
TGTGCCATCAGTGAAACACGTTATGGCTACACCTTC
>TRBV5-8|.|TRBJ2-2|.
CASSLGQVAGELFF
TGTGCCAGCAGCTTGGGACAGGTGGCCGGGGAGCTGTTTTTT
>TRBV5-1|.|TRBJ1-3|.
CASSSGGTSGNTIYF
TGCGCCAGCAGCTCGGGAGGCACCTCTGGAAACACCATATATTTT
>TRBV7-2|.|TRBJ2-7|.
CASSLETEVTYEQYF
TGTGCCAGCAGCTTAGAGACAGAGGTAACCTACGAGCAGTACTTC
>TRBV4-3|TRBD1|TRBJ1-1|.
CASSQAEDRVHTEAFF
TGCGCCAGCAGCCAAGCGGAGGACAGGGTCCACACTGAAGCTTTCTTT
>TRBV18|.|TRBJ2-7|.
CASSPGGHREQYF
TGTGCCAGCTCACCAGGAGGTCATCGCGAGCAGTACTTC
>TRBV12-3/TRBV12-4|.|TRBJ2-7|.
CAIKDRSYEQYF
TGTGCCATCAAAGACCGGAGCTACGAGCAGTACTTC